These 18 T cell receptor beta chains were all obtained from the same sample, sequenced in a study of shared clonotypes between healthy human individuals. Clones were read by immunoSEQ multiplex PCR, and TCRdb kept only the in-frame ones, dropping some. This sample carries approximately 980,000 clones, 76% of them seen once, and the ten largest clones take roughly 1.5%. Sequenced: memory CD4+ T cells sorted from blood. As for subset: CD45RA-negative fraction. The origin of the receptors is a man younger than 35 in good health.

This clone was recorded only once. V usage is TRBV7-2 and J usage is TRBJ2-3; D is unresolved. The CDR3 is 18 residues long. Trimming left V 5 bases short and J 5 bases short, with 26 bases between. Per germline, CDR1 SGHTA and CDR2 FQGNSA. CDR3 DNA sequence: TGTGCCAGCAGCCCACCCCCTCGCACCTCTAATCCGGTAGATACGCAGTATTTT. This sequence encodes CASSPPPRTSNPVDTQYF.

The CDR3 sequence: CASSQRPTANYGYTF. CDR3 nucleotide sequence: TGTGCCAGCAGCCAGCGCCCTACAGCGAACTATGGCTACACCTTC. The V gene is TRBV7-9, the J gene TRBJ1-2; D is unclear. CDR1 is SEHNR, CDR2 FQNEAQ, per germline (reference sequence). The CDR3 is 15 residues long. Trimming took off 5 bases at V and 2 bases at J, with 15 bases between the two ends. Full variable domain (missing parts from reference TRBV7-9 and TRBJ1-2): DTGVSQNPRHKITKRGQNVTFRCDPISEHNRLYWYRQTLGQGPEFLTYFQNEAQLEKSRLLSDRFSAERPKGSFSTLEIQRTEQGDSAMYLCASSQRPTANYGYTFGSGTRLTVV.

The chain has TRBV11-2 and TRBJ2-2; tentative D call: TRBD1 (6 bases). The CDR3 is made up of 14 amino acids. Looked up from germline, CDR1 is SGHAT and CDR2 is FQNNGV. The V end was cut by 2 bases, the J end by 5 bases, with 9 bases between. Here the CDR3 reads CASSLNRVTGELFF. CDR3 bases: TGTGCCAGCAGCTTAAACAGGGTAACCGGGGAGCTGTTTTTT.

Points on this clone: The junction does not match germline at one end; this may be a read error. CDR3 region: CASSLGLAGDNEQFF. In nucleotides, the CDR3 is TGTGCTAGCAGTTTGGGACTAGCGGGGGACAATGAGCAGTTCTTC. This chain joins TRBV7-7 and TRBJ2-1; 14 bases are a match to TRBD2. The CDR3 length is 15 residues. CDR1 is SSHAT, CDR2 FNYEAQ, per germline (reference sequence). Together with reference TRBV7-7 and TRBJ2-1, the CDR3 gives the full variable domain: GAGVSQSPRYKVTKRGQDVTLRCDPISSHATLYWYQQALGQGPEFLTYFNYEAQPDKSGLPSDRFSAERPEGSISTLTIQRTEQRDSAMYRCASSLGLAGDNEQFFGPGTRLTVL.

The chain employs TRBV18 and TRBJ1-2; D is ambiguous. This CDR3 is built from 15 residues. Deletions cut 0 bases from V and 9 bases from J, with 17 bases between. Germline CDR1 and CDR2: KGHSH and LQKENI. The CDR3 here is CASSPPPSVAVSYTF. CDR3 DNA sequence: TGTGCCAGCTCACCACCGCCGAGCGTCGCTGTAAGCTACACCTTC.

V and J are TRBV7-9 and TRBJ1-6, with D possibly TRBD1 on 5 matching bases. CDR1 is SEHNR, CDR2 FQNEAQ, per germline (reference sequence). This CDR3 comprises 17 residues. With 5 bases removed from V and 5 bases from J, the gap between germline ends came to 19 bases. CDR3 sequence reads: CASSQNGGFGHNSPLHF. CDR3 nucleotide sequence: TGTGCCAGCAGCCAGAACGGGGGATTCGGACATAATTCACCCCTCCACTTT.

This chain uses TRBV19 with TRBJ1-4, with unresolved D. CDR1 is LNHDA and CDR2 is SQIVND in the germline V gene (reference sequence). The CDR3 covers 14 residues. Trimming removed 6 bases at V and 3 bases at J, with 11 bases between. This CDR3 is CASRTQTPNEKLFF. In DNA, the CDR3 is TGTGCCAGTAGAACTCAGACACCTAATGAAAAACTGTTTTTT.

The table lists this clone with a few counts. The rearrangement joins TRBV27 to TRBJ1-2; D is possibly TRBD1 (5 bases). Germline V gene data show CDR1 as MNHEY and CDR2 as SMNVEV (reference sequence). Trimming removed 5 bases from V and 1 base from J, with 8 bases in between. The CDR3 is made up of 13 amino acids. CDR3 nucleotides: TGTGCCAGCAGTCAGACAGTTAACTATGGCTACACCTTC. Its protein product is CASSQTVNYGYTF.

This chain links TRBV2 with TRBJ2-3; D perhaps matches TRBD1 (6 bases). Germline V CDR1 and CDR2: SNHLY, FYNNEI. The CDR3 totals 18 residues. With 0 bases removed from V and 0 bases from J, the gap between germline ends came to 16 bases. The CDR3 nucleotides are TGTGCCAGCAGTGAAGCCCCAGGGGTGGCGGGTAGCACAGATACGCAGTATTTT. Amino acids: CASSEAPGVAGSTDTQYF.

This clone was counted between two and nine times. The chain uses TRBV7-2 and TRBJ1-5; perhaps TRBD1 as D (5 bases). The CDR3 has 13 amino acids. The V end was cut by 1 base, the J end by 7 bases, with 8 bases between. CDR1 is SGHTA and CDR2 is FQGNSA in the germline V gene. The CDR3 nucleotides are TGTGCCAGCAGCTTAGTGCAGGGCCAGCCCCAGCATTTT. It is translated as CASSLVQGQPQHF.

The gene calls are TRBV10-3 and TRBJ2-3; the match to TRBD2 covers 7 bases. The CDR3 consists of 16 residues. CDR1 and CDR2 from the germline V gene are ENHRY and SYGVKD. Trimming removed 7 bases from V and 5 bases from J; junction bases left unmatched: 15. The CDR3 bases are TGTGCCATCAAAGAGTTCGGCGGGGGAGTCGGAGATACGCAGTATTTT. Amino acid sequence: CAIKEFGGGVGDTQYF.

The V gene is TRBV19, the J gene TRBJ1-5; D is unclear. Trimming left V 5 bases short and J 4 bases short, with 9 bases between. This CDR3 contains 13 residues. Germline V gives CDR1 LNHDA, CDR2 SQIVND (reference sequence). The CDR3: CASSESVNQPQHF. CDR3 sequence (DNA): TGTGCCAGTAGTGAGAGTGTGAATCAGCCCCAGCATTTT.

This clone was observed a few times. The rearrangement links TRBV10-2 to TRBJ1-5; 8 nucleotides agree with TRBD1. The V gene's germline CDR1 is WSHSY and CDR2 SAAADI. V lost 3 bases to trimming and J lost 7 bases; unmatched junction nucleotides: 8. The CDR3 extends over 15 amino acids. The CDR3 nucleotides read TGCGCCAGCAGTGATCCCGGACAGGGCGGCCAGCCCCAGCATTTT. Translation: CASSDPGQGGQPQHF.

The rearrangement uses TRBV12-5 and TRBJ1-3; D not resolved. CDR3 length: 13 amino acids. The germline V gene has CDR1 LGHNT and CDR2 FRNRAP. Trimming took 6 bases from V and 3 from J, leaving 9 bases between them. As DNA, the CDR3 is TGTGCTAGTGGCCCCCTCTTTGGAAACACCATATATTTT. Translation gives CASGPLFGNTIYF.

In its sample, this clone was seen a few times. The J gene is TRBJ1-4, the V gene TRBV11-2; unclear D gene. Germline CDR1 SGHAT, CDR2 FQNNGV. CDR3 length: 14 residues. V was pared by 4 bases and J by 4 bases, with 10 bases between. CDR3 sequence: CASSYTSNNEKLFF. CDR3 DNA: TGTGCCAGCAGCTATACCTCAAATAATGAAAAACTGTTTTTT. The full variable domain, in which reference TRBV11-2 and TRBJ1-4 provide the parts outside the CDR3, is EAGVAQSPRYKIIEKRQSVAFWCNPISGHATLYWYQQILGQGPKLLIQFQNNGVVDDSQLPKDRFSAERLKGVDSTLKIQPAKLEDSAVYLCASSYTSNNEKLFFGSGTQLSVL.

The chain joins TRBV11-2 to TRBJ2-1; no clear D gene. The length of the CDR3 is 14 residues. The V and J ends lost 7 bases and 3 bases respectively, with 13 bases between them. CDR1 is SGHAT, CDR2 FQNNGV, per germline. The CDR3 DNA follows: TGTGCCAGCACCCCCTCCGGCGTCTACAATGAGCAGTTCTTC. As protein: CASTPSGVYNEQFF.

The chain employs TRBV9 and TRBJ1-3; 8 bases line up with TRBD1. The junction had 13 bases not matched to a gene; V was cut back by 4 bases and J by 1 base. The V gene's germline CDR1 is SGDLS and CDR2 YYNGEE. The CDR3 is 18 amino acids. The CDR3 is CASSPFPGQGMSGNTIYF. DNA for the CDR3: TGTGCCAGCAGCCCGTTCCCCGGACAGGGAATGTCTGGAAACACCATATATTTT.

This clone was counted between two and nine times. The chain recombines TRBV7-2 with TRBJ2-2; a possible D gene is TRBD1 (5 bases). V shed 6 bases and J shed 10 bases, with 15 bases lying between them. The CDR3 sequence is 13 residues long. The V gene's germline CDR1 is SGHTA and CDR2 FQGNSA. This CDR3 is CASSSWGSVELFF. CDR3 in DNA: TGTGCCAGCAGTTCATGGGGCAGCGTGGAGCTGTTTTTT.